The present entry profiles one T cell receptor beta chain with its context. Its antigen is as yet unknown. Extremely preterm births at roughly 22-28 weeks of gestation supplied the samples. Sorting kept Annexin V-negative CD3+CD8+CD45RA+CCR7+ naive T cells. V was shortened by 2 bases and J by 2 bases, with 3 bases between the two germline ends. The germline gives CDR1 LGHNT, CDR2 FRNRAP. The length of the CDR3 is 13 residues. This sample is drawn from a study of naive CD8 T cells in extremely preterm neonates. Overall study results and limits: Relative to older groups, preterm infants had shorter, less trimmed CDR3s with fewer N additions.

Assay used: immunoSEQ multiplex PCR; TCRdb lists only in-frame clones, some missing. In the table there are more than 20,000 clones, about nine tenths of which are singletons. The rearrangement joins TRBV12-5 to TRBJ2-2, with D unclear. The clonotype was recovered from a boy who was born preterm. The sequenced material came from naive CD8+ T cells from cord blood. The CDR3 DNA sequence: TGTGCTAGTGGTTTGTACAACACCGGGGAGCTGTTTTTT. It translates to CASGLYNTGELFF.